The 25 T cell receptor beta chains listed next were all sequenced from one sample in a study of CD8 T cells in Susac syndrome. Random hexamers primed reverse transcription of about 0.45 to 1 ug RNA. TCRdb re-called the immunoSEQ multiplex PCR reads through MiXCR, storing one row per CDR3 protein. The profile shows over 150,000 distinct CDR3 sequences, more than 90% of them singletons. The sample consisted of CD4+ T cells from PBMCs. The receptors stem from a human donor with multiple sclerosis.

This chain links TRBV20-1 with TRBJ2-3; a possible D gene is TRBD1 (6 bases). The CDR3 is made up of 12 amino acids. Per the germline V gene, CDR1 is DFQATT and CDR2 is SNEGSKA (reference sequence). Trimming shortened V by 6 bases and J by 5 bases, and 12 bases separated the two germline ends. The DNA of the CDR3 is TGCAGTGCACCGCAAGGGGGAGATACGCAGTATTTT. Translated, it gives CSAPQGGDTQYF.

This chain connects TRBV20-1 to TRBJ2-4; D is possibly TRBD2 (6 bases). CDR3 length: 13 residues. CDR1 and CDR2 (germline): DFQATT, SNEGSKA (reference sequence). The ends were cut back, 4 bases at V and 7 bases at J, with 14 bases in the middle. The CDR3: CSATPPAGNIQYF. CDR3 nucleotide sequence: TGCAGTGCTACCCCACCAGCGGGTAACATTCAGTACTTC.

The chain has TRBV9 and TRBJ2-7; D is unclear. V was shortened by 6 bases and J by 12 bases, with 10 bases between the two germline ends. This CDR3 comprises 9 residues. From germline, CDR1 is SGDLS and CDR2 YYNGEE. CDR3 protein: CASTAPGYF. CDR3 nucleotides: TGTGCCAGCACGGCCCCTGGGTACTTC.

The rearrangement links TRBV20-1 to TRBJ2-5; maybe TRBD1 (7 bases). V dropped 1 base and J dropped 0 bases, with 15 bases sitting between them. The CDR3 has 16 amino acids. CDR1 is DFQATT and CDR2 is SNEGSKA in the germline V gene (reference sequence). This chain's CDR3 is CSARGRRDSDQETQYF. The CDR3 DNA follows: TGCAGTGCTAGAGGAAGGAGGGACAGTGACCAAGAGACCCAGTACTTC.

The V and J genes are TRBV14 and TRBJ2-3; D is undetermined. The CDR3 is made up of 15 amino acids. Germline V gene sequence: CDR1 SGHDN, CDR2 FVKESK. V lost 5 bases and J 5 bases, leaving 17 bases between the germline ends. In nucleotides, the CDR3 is TGTGCCAGCAGCACCTGGGCCCCGACTGGAGATACGCAGTATTTT. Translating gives CASSTWAPTGDTQYF.

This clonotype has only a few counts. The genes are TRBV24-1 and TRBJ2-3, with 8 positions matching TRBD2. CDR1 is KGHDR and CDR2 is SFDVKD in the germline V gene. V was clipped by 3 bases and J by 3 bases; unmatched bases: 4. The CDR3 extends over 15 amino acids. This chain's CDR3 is CATSDPAGGTDTQYF. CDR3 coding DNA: TGTGCCACCAGTGATCCGGCGGGGGGTACAGATACGCAGTATTTT.

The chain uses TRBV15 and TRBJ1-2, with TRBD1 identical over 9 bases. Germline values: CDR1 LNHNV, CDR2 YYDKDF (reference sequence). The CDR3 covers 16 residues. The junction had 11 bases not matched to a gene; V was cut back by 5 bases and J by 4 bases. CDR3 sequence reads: CATSPDWDRASYGYTF. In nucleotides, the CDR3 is TGTGCCACCAGCCCTGACTGGGACAGGGCATCCTATGGCTACACCTTC.

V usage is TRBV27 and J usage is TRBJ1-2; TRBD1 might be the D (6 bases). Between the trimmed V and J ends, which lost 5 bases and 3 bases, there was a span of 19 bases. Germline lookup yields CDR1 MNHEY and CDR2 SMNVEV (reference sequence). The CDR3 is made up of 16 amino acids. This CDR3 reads CASSPLDRLKDYGYTF. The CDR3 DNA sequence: TGTGCCAGCAGTCCCCTTGACAGGTTGAAAGACTATGGCTACACCTTC.

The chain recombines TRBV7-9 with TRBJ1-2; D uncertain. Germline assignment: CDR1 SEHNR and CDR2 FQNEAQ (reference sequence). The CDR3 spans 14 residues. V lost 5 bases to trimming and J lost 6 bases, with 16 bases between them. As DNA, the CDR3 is TGTGCCAGCAGCAAAAGGACCTTCCCACATGGCTACACCTTC. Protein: CASSKRTFPHGYTF.

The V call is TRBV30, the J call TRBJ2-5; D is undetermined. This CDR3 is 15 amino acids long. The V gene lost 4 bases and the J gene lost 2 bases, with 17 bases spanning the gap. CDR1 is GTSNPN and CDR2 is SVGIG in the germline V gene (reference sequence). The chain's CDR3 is CAWKMPVGSQETQYF. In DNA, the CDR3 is TGTGCCTGGAAGATGCCGGTTGGGTCACAAGAGACCCAGTACTTC.

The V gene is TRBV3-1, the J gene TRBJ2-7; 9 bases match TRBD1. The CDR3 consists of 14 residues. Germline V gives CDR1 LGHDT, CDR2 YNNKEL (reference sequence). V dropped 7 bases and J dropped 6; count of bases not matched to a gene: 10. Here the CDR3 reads CASTSTGQGSEQYF. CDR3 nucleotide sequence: TGTGCCAGCACCTCAACGGGACAGGGTTCCGAGCAGTACTTC.

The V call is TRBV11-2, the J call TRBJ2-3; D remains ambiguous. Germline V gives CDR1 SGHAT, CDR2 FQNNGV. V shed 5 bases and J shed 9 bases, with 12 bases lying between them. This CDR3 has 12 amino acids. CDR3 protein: CASSVPPRTQYF. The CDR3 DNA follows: TGTGCCAGCAGCGTTCCACCACGAACGCAGTATTTT.

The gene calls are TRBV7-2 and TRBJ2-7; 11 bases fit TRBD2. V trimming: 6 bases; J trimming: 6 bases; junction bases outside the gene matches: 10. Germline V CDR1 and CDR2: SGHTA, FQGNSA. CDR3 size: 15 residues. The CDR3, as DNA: TGTGCCAGCAGTCTACATAGCGGGAGGGCCGGCGAGCAGTACTTC. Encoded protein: CASSLHSGRAGEQYF.

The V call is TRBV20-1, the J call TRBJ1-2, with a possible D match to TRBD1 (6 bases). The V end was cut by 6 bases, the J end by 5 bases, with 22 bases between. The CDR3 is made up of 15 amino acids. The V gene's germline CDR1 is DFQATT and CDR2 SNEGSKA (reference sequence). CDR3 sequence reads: CSAEKGVGGPYGYTF. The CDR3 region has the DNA TGCAGTGCCGAGAAGGGTGTGGGGGGGCCGTATGGCTACACCTTC.

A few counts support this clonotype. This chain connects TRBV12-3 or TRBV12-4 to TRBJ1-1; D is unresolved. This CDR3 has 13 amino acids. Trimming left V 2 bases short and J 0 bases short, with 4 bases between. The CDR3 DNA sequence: TGTGCCAGCAGTTTAACCATGAACACTGAAGCTTTCTTT. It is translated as CASSLTMNTEAFF.

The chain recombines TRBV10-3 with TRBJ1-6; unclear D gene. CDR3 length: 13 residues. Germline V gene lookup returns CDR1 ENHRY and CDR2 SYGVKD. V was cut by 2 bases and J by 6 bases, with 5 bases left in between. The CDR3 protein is CAISEDLNSPLHF. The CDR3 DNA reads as TGTGCCATCAGTGAGGACCTTAATTCACCCCTCCACTTT.

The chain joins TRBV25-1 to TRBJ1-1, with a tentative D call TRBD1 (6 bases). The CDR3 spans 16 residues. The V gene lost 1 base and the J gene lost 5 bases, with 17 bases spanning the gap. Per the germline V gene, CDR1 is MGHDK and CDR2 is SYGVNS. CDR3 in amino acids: CASSESPAGTWTEAFF. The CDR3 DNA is TGTGCCAGCAGTGAATCACCAGCCGGGACATGGACTGAAGCTTTCTTT.

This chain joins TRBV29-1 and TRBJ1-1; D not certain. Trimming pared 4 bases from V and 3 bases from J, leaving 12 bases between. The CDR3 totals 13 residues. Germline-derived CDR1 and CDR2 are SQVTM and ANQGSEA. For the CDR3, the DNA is TGCAGCGTTGCCCTCCGATCGGACACTGAAGCTTTCTTT. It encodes CSVALRSDTEAFF.

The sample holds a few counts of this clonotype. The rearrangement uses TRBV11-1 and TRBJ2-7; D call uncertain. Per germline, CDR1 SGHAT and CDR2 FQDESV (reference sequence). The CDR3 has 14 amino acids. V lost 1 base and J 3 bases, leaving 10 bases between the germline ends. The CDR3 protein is CASSLGGPRYEQYF. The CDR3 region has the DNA TGTGCCAGCAGCTTAGGCGGACCCCGCTACGAGCAGTACTTC.

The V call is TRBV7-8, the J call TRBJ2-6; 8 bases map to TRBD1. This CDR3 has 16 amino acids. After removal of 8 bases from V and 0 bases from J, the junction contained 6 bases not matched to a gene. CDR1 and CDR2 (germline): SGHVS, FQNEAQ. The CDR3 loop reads CASGDRINSGANVLTF. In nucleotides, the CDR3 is TGTGCCAGCGGGGACAGGATCAACTCTGGGGCCAACGTCCTGACTTTC.

The CDR3: CSVEEVVETQYF. The CDR3 DNA follows: TGCAGCGTTGAAGAAGTTGTGGAGACCCAGTACTTC. The V gene is TRBV29-1, the J gene TRBJ2-5; D is unclear. V lost 0 bases, J lost 5 bases, and 7 bases lay in between. The germline V gene encodes CDR1 SQVTM and CDR2 ANQGSEA. This CDR3 contains 12 residues. Combining the CDR3 with reference TRBV29-1 and TRBJ2-5 gives the whole variable domain SAVISQKPSRDICQRGTSLTIQCQVDSQVTMMFWYRQQPGQSLTLIATANQGSEATYESGFVIDKFPISRPNLTFSTLTVSNMSPEDSSIYLCSVEEVVETQYFGPGTRLLVL.

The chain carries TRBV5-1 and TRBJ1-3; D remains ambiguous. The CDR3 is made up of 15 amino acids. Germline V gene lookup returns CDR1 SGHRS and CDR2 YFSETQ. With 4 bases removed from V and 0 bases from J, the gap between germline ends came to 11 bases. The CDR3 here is CASSPRSDSGNTIYF. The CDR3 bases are TGCGCCAGCAGCCCCCGGTCAGACTCTGGAAACACCATATATTTT.

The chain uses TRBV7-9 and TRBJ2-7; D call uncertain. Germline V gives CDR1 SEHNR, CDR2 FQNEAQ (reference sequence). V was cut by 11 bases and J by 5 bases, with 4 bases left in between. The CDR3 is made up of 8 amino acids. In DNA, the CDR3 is TGTGCCGTTAACGAGCAGTACTTC. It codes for CAVNEQYF. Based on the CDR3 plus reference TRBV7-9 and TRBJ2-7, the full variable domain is DTGVSQNPRHKITKRGQNVTFRCDPISEHNRLYWYRQTLGQGPEFLTYFQNEAQLEKSRLLSDRFSAERPKGSFSTLEIQRTEQGDSAMYLCAVNEQYFGPGTRLTVT.

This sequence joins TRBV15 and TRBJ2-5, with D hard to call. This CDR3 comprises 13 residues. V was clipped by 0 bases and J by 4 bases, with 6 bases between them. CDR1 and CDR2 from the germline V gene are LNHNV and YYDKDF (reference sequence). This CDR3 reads CATSRDGVETQYF. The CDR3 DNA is TGTGCCACCAGCAGAGACGGAGTAGAGACCCAGTACTTC.

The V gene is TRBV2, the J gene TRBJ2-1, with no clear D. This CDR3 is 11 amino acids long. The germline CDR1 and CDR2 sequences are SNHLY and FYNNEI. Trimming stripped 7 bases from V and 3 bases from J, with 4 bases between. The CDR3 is CASTYYNEQFF. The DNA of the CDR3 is TGTGCCAGCACCTACTACAATGAGCAGTTCTTC.